The rows below give T cell receptor beta chains drawn from one sample of a study of T cell responses to AZD1222 COVID-19 vaccine. Repertoires were generated with immunoSEQ multiplex PCR, while TCRdb's copy carries only in-frame clones and drops some. The top ten clones hold around 3% of a sample with 150,000 to 200,000 clones, about 85% of them seen once. Specimen: peripheral blood, collected on day 0 of AZD1222 vaccination. The receptors originated from an adult in good health. Both conserved end residues are part of each CDR3. The order of the fields is D gene, V gene, clone size, J gene, CDR3 protein, CDR3 DNA. D genes are given only for firm matches. The listing skips clone size in some rows; elsewhere it reads once, few, many or a size class.

>TRBD2|TRBV10-3|-|TRBJ2-7
CAISRLAGVGAHEQYF
TGTGCCATCAGCCGACTAGCGGGAGTCGGAGCCCACGAGCAGTACTTC
>-|TRBV27|-|TRBJ1-5
CASSWGVGSNQPQHF
TGTGCCAGCAGTTGGGGGGTTGGTAGCAATCAGCCCCAGCATTTT
>TRBD1|TRBV6-5|once|TRBJ1-3
CASKEGARGNTIYF
TGTGCCAGCAAGGAGGGGGCGCGAGGAAACACCATATATTTT
>TRBD1|TRBV18|-|TRBJ1-4
CASSRTGGGEKLFF
TGTGCCAGCTCAAGGACAGGGGGCGGTGAAAAACTGTTTTTT
>TRBD2|TRBV7-8|-|TRBJ2-6
CASSLGGLDFSGANVLTF
TGTGCCAGCAGCTTAGGGGGACTAGATTTCTCTGGGGCCAACGTCCTGACTTTC
>TRBD2|TRBV4-1|-|TRBJ2-7
CASSQALAGAYEQYF
TGCGCCAGCAGCCAAGCACTAGCGGGGGCCTACGAGCAGTACTTC
>TRBD2|TRBV18|-|TRBJ2-7
CASSPNSGGWGYEQYF
TGTGCCAGCTCACCTAATAGCGGGGGATGGGGATACGAGCAGTACTTC
>-|TRBV6-1|-|TRBJ1-1
CASSEYWAPTEAFF
TGTGCCAGCAGTGAATATTGGGCTCCCACTGAAGCTTTCTTT
>-|TRBV4-2|-|TRBJ1-2
CASSRPKKGSDGYTF
TGTGCCAGCAGCCGTCCCAAAAAGGGGTCGGATGGCTACACCTTC
>-|TRBV6-1|-|TRBJ2-7
CASSERYEQYF
TGTGCCAGCAGTGAAAGGTACGAGCAGTACTTC
>TRBD2|TRBV5-1|-|TRBJ2-3
CASSRGDGTDTQYF
TGCGCCAGCAGCCGGGGGGACGGCACAGATACGCAGTATTTT
>-|TRBV18|-|TRBJ1-6
CASSRDGTNSPLHF
TGTGCCAGCTCGCGGGACGGTACCAATTCACCCCTCCACTTT
>TRBD1|TRBV28|-|TRBJ2-1
CASSLTGGRVRSEQFF
TGTGCCAGCAGTTTGACAGGGGGTCGAGTTAGGAGTGAGCAGTTCTTC
>-|TRBV7-2|-|TRBJ2-5
CASSYSRGGETQYF
TGTGCCAGCAGCTACTCCAGGGGTGGGGAGACCCAGTACTTC
>TRBD2|TRBV23-1|-|TRBJ2-6
CASSQPGLAGVFRPSGANVLTF
TGCGCCAGCAGTCAACCCGGACTAGCGGGGGTCTTTAGGCCTTCTGGGGCCAACGTCCTGACTTTC
>TRBD2|TRBV24-1|-|TRBJ2-2
CATSELAGAVGTGELFF
TGTGCCACCAGTGAGCTAGCGGGAGCGGTGGGCACCGGGGAGCTGTTTTTT
>TRBD2|TRBV11-1|-|TRBJ2-7
CASSLAMRLAGEDEQYF
TGTGCCAGCAGCTTAGCGATGAGACTAGCGGGAGAGGACGAGCAGTACTTC
>-|TRBV18|-|TRBJ2-1
CASSPQAGYNEQFF
TGTGCCAGCTCACCACAGGCAGGCTACAATGAGCAGTTCTTC
>-|TRBV18|-|TRBJ2-1
CASSPQGLGNEQFF
TGTGCCAGCTCACCTCAAGGGTTAGGGAATGAGCAGTTCTTC
>TRBD1|TRBV19|-|TRBJ1-5
CASSDTGGNQPQHF
TGTGCCAGTAGTGATACAGGGGGCAATCAGCCCCAGCATTTT
>TRBD1|TRBV29-1|-|TRBJ2-5
CSVETGSGETQYF
TGCAGCGTTGAGACAGGGAGTGGAGAGACCCAGTACTTC
>TRBD1|TRBV2|-|TRBJ1-2
CASEGDRGLTYGYTF
TGTGCCAGCGAGGGGGACAGGGGCCTAACCTATGGCTACACCTTC
>TRBD2|TRBV7-2|-|TRBJ2-1
CASSLKFDGGRAAGEQFF
TGTGCCAGCAGCTTAAAATTCGATGGCGGGAGGGCCGCGGGTGAGCAGTTCTTC
>TRBD1|TRBV9|-|TRBJ1-1
CASSVSGQVNTEAFF
TGTGCCAGCAGCGTATCGGGACAGGTGAACACTGAAGCTTTCTTT
>-|TRBV2|-|TRBJ1-1
CASSDFVSPAFF
TGTGCCAGCAGTGATTTTGTCTCCCCGGCTTTCTTT
>TRBD2|TRBV4-1|-|TRBJ2-7
CASSQSPGGGQISYEQYF
TGCGCCAGCAGCCAATCCCCCGGGGGGGGGCAAATATCCTACGAGCAGTACTTC
>TRBD1|TRBV2|-|TRBJ2-7
CASTQGTGVYEQYF
TGTGCCAGCACCCAAGGGACAGGGGTGTACGAGCAGTACTTC
>TRBD2|TRBV27|-|TRBJ2-1
CASSSGTSGSYNEQFF
TGTGCCAGCAGTTCCGGGACTAGCGGGTCCTACAATGAGCAGTTCTTC
>TRBD2|TRBV28|-|TRBJ2-1
CATVYSGSSYNEQFF
TGTGCCACAGTCTATAGCGGGAGCTCCTACAATGAGCAGTTCTTC
>-|TRBV18|-|TRBJ2-7
CASSPDYDSYEQYF
TGTGCCAGCTCACCGGACTATGACTCCTACGAGCAGTACTTC
>TRBD1|TRBV5-1|few|TRBJ1-3
CASSPLTGSGNTIYF
TGCGCCAGCAGCCCATTGACAGGGTCGGGAAACACCATATATTTT
>-|TRBV10-3|-|TRBJ1-4
CAINRSRGEKLFF
TGTGCCATCAACAGATCGAGGGGGGAAAAACTGTTTTTT
>TRBD1|TRBV11-2|-|TRBJ1-2
CASSSTGVAYGYTF
TGTGCCAGCAGCTCTACAGGGGTAGCCTATGGCTACACCTTC
>-|TRBV20-1|-|TRBJ1-1
CSAKDGTEAFF
TGCAGTGCCAAGGACGGAACTGAAGCTTTCTTT
>TRBD1|TRBV10-3|-|TRBJ1-1
CAISGVTGTLNTEAFF
TGTGCCATCAGTGGGGTGACAGGGACCCTCAACACTGAAGCTTTCTTT
>-|TRBV18|-|TRBJ1-1
CASSRQESSEAFF
TGTGCCAGCTCACGACAGGAATCTTCTGAAGCTTTCTTT
>TRBD2|TRBV19|-|TRBJ2-7
CASKAGGGYEQYF
TGTGCCAGTAAGGCGGGAGGGGGCTACGAGCAGTACTTC
>TRBD1|TRBV4-1|-|TRBJ1-2
CASSQEDRGPGYGYTF
TGCGCCAGCAGCCAGGAAGACAGGGGCCCTGGGTATGGCTACACCTTC
>-|TRBV27|-|TRBJ1-3
CASSFSSGNTIYF
TGTGCCAGCAGTTTTTCGTCTGGAAACACCATATATTTT
>-|TRBV20-1|-|TRBJ1-1
CSATRTEQAFF
TGCAGTGCTACCAGGACAGAGCAAGCTTTCTTT
>TRBD1|TRBV3-1/TRBV3-2|-|TRBJ1-1
CASSLRQGVGEAFF
TGTGCCAGCAGCCTAAGACAGGGTGTAGGAGAAGCTTTCTTT
>TRBD2|TRBV5-4|-|TRBJ2-7
CASSLEGTSGTQQYF
TGTGCCAGCAGCTTGGAGGGCACTAGCGGGACACAGCAGTACTTC
>TRBD1|TRBV7-6|-|TRBJ1-6
CASSSQFSQGDSPLHF
TGTGCCAGCAGCTCCCAATTCTCCCAGGGGGATTCACCCCTCCACTTT